This TCR beta chain was sequenced for a study of blood T cell repertoires in COVID-19. About the study: The study drew acute and convalescent COVID-19 samples from the United States, Italy and Spain. T cells, B-cell-depleted T cells, or PBMCs supplied cDNA or gDNA.

Comments on this clone: At one end the junction does not follow the germline gene, possibly because of a read error.

The CDR3 is made up of 15 amino acids. Germline loops: CDR1 KGHSH, CDR2 LQKENI. In the source study's methods: Scientists estimated how many nucleated cells there were by amplifying reference gene primers. TCRdb keeps only in-frame clones here, not all; method: immunoSEQ multiplex PCR. The DNA was the basis for D and trimming; V, J and clone size are from that table. The sample consists of under 200,000 clones, 70% to 90% of them appearing once. This sequence was found in an elderly woman with acute or convalescent COVID-19. J is TRBJ1-1 and V is TRBV18; possible D gene TRBD1, 6 bases. Source material: peripheral blood. The CDR3 sequence: CANSSNSGQREGAFF. As DNA, the CDR3 is TGTGCCAACTCATCAAACTCAGGACAGAGGGAGGGAGCTTTCTTT.